The 24 T cell receptor beta chains below come from one sample, sequenced in a study of T cell responses to AZD1222 COVID-19 vaccine. Sequenced by immunoSEQ multiplex PCR; TCRdb stores in-frame clones only, minus some. The table has 120,000 to 150,000 clones, around nine tenths seen once. The sample was peripheral blood, taken on day 0 of AZD1222 vaccination. The receptors originated from an adult in good health.

This clone has only a few counts. The chain combines TRBV3-1 (or the pseudogene TRBV3-2) with TRBJ1-1; 7 nucleotides align to TRBD1. The V gene end was trimmed by 4 bases and the J gene end by 5 bases; junction bases not matched to a gene: 10. Germline CDR1 reads LGHDT; CDR2 reads YNNKEL (reference sequence). The CDR3 extends over 15 amino acids. The CDR3 region has the DNA TGTGCCAGCAGCCGAGATCAGGGGGTAGGTACTGAAGCTTTCTTT. It specifies CASSRDQGVGTEAFF.

This chain joins TRBV30 and TRBJ2-2, with D perhaps being TRBD1 or TRBD2 (5 bases each). This CDR3 has 18 residues. Germline CDR1 reads GTSNPN; CDR2 reads SVGIG (reference sequence). Trimming stripped 2 bases from V and 3 bases from J, with 22 bases between. For the CDR3, the DNA is TGTGCCTGGAGTAGCAATATCGGGACGGCGACCTACACCGGGGAGCTGTTTTTT. Its protein product is CAWSSNIGTATYTGELFF.

The chain uses TRBV2 and TRBJ1-5; D call uncertain. CDR3 length: 13 amino acids. Germline V lookup: CDR1 SNHLY, CDR2 FYNNEI. The ends were cut back, 3 bases at V and 7 bases at J, with 10 bases in the middle. DNA for the CDR3: TGTGCCAGCAGTGAGGAGGTGATCCAGCCCCAGCATTTT. Its translation is CASSEEVIQPQHF.

This clone was seen a single time. The chain joins TRBV7-9 to TRBJ2-5; D uncertain. Germline V gives CDR1 SEHNR, CDR2 FQNEAQ (reference sequence). The ends were cut back, 3 bases at V and 5 bases at J, with 7 bases in the middle. The CDR3 runs to 12 residues. The CDR3 DNA reads as TGTGCCAGCAGCTTGAATCCGGAGACCCAGTACTTC. Protein product: CASSLNPETQYF.

The genes are TRBV3-1 (or the pseudogene TRBV3-2) and TRBJ2-5, with D unclear. CDR3 length: 14 amino acids. Per germline, CDR1 LGHDT and CDR2 YNNKEL (reference sequence). V was trimmed by 1 base and J by 5 bases, leaving 11 bases between them. As DNA, the CDR3 is TGTGCCAGCAGCCAAGGGTGGTTGAGGGAGACCCAGTACTTC. Encoded protein: CASSQGWLRETQYF.

The J gene is TRBJ1-3, the V gene TRBV3-1 (or the pseudogene TRBV3-2); D unresolved. The ends were cut back, 7 bases at V and 2 bases at J, with 9 bases in the middle. CDR1 and CDR2 (germline): LGHDT, YNNKEL (reference sequence). The CDR3 has 13 residues. CDR3 residues: CASTREAGNTIYF. The CDR3 DNA reads TGTGCCAGCACCCGAGAAGCTGGAAACACCATATATTTT.

This chain links TRBV18 with TRBJ1-2; TRBD1 matches 7 bases. With V trimmed by 4 bases and J by 4 bases, 18 bases remained unmatched. The V gene's germline CDR1 is KGHSH and CDR2 LQKENI. CDR3 length equals 18 residues. The chain's CDR3 is CASSRGFSSGGHRYGYTF. The DNA of the CDR3 is TGTGCCAGCTCACGCGGGTTTTCTTCAGGGGGACACCGCTATGGCTACACCTTC.

This clone was recorded only once. The sample contains more than one DNA sequence encoding this CDR3. V usage is TRBV27 and J usage is TRBJ2-7; D ambiguous. Trimming cost V 4 bases and J 1 base, with 2 bases left between them. The CDR3 is 11 amino acids. CDR1 MNHEY and CDR2 SMNVEV come from the germline V gene (reference sequence). The CDR3 coding sequence is TGTGCCAGCAGTTCGTCCTACGAGCAGTACTTC. It encodes CASSSSYEQYF.

The chain combines TRBV5-6 with TRBJ1-2, with D unclear. V was cut by 3 bases and J by 1 base, with 16 bases left in between. Germline V lookup: CDR1 SGHDT, CDR2 YYEEEE. The CDR3 consists of 16 residues. CDR3 sequence: CASSSEPTQLNYGYTF. The CDR3 bases are TGTGCCAGCAGCTCCGAACCCACCCAACTTAACTATGGCTACACCTTC.

This rearrangement joins TRBV28 to TRBJ2-1; the D gene is possibly TRBD2 (6 bases). Trimming removed 5 bases at V and 1 base at J, with 18 bases between. Germline V gives CDR1 MDHEN, CDR2 SYDVKM. This CDR3 has 17 residues. Written as DNA, the CDR3 is TGTGCCAGCAGTGGCGGGACGATTCTACGGTCCTACAATGAGCAGTTCTTC. Translation: CASSGGTILRSYNEQFF.

The rearrangement links TRBV19 to TRBJ2-7; 11 positions agree with TRBD2. Germline V gene sequence: CDR1 LNHDA, CDR2 SQIVND (reference sequence). V shed 4 bases, J shed 5 bases, and the junction held 7 bases outside the gene matches. The CDR3 extends over 15 amino acids. The CDR3 loop is CASSNELAGVNEQYF. The DNA of the CDR3 is TGTGCCAGTAGTAACGAACTAGCGGGGGTGAACGAGCAGTACTTC.

This rearrangement joins TRBV10-3 to TRBJ1-1; weak D call: TRBD1 (6 bases). The CDR3 loop spans 13 amino acids. The V end was cut by 7 bases, the J end by 4 bases, with 13 bases between. Germline-derived CDR1 and CDR2 are ENHRY and SYGVKD. The DNA of the CDR3 is TGTGCCATCATAAGGGGGGACGGCACTGAAGCTTTCTTT. Its translation: CAIIRGDGTEAFF.

The chain recombines TRBV5-1 with TRBJ1-3; D is possibly TRBD1 (5 bases). Germline V gene sequence: CDR1 SGHRS, CDR2 YFSETQ. The CDR3 covers 16 residues. V shed 0 bases and J shed 0 bases, with 10 bases lying between them. The CDR3 DNA is TGCGCCAGCAGCTTGGGCTACAGGAGCTCTGGAAACACCATATATTTT. Its translation is CASSLGYRSSGNTIYF.

This clone was seen a few times. The rearrangement uses TRBV12-3 or TRBV12-4 and TRBJ2-7; D possibly uses TRBD1 or TRBD2 (5 bases each). CDR3 length: 11 residues. Trimming shortened V by 10 bases and J by 2 bases, and 9 bases separated the two germline ends. The CDR3 DNA reads as TGTGCCATCGGGACCACCTACGAGCAGTACTTC. Its protein is CAIGTTYEQYF.

The rearrangement uses TRBV27 and TRBJ1-4, with D maybe TRBD1 (5 bases). CDR1 MNHEY and CDR2 SMNVEV come from the germline V gene (reference sequence). The CDR3 is made up of 13 amino acids. V was cut by 5 bases and J by 8 bases, with 12 bases left in between. The CDR3, as DNA: TGTGCCAGCAGTACCAGGGCGGGCGAAAAACTGTTTTTT. Its translation is CASSTRAGEKLFF.

V and J are TRBV15 and TRBJ2-2; 9 nucleotides match TRBD2. The germline CDR1 and CDR2 sequences are LNHNV and YYDKDF (reference sequence). V was clipped by 2 bases and J by 7 bases; unmatched bases: 11. The CDR3 runs 17 residues. CDR3 loop: CATSRPQISGRIGELFF. In nucleotides, the CDR3 is TGTGCCACCAGCAGACCCCAAATTAGCGGGAGAATCGGGGAGCTGTTTTTT.

The V call is TRBV7-2, the J call TRBJ1-6; D not resolved. The CDR3 runs to 12 residues. The ends were cut back, 5 bases at V and 9 bases at J, with 8 bases in the middle. Per the germline V gene, CDR1 is SGHTA and CDR2 is FQGNSA. CDR3 in amino acids: CASSRPGSPLHF. In DNA form, the CDR3 reads TGTGCCAGCAGCCGCCCAGGTTCACCCCTCCACTTT.

The chain couples TRBV4-3 to TRBJ2-1, with a weak D call TRBD2 (5 bases). Germline V gives CDR1 LGHNA, CDR2 YSLEER. V shed 1 base and J shed 4 bases, with 11 bases lying between them. The CDR3 extends over 15 amino acids. The CDR3 loop is CASSQGGVWYNEQFF. The CDR3 coding sequence is TGCGCCAGCAGCCAAGGGGGAGTTTGGTACAATGAGCAGTTCTTC.

The J gene is TRBJ1-4, the V gene TRBV4-1; 8 positions agree with TRBD1. CDR3 size: 16 residues. V shed 4 bases, J shed 4 bases, and the junction held 8 bases outside the gene matches. Per the germline V gene, CDR1 is MGHRA and CDR2 is YSYEKL. The CDR3 reads CASSLTGQGYNEKLFF. The CDR3 coding sequence is TGCGCCAGCAGCCTAACCGGACAGGGATATAATGAAAAACTGTTTTTT.

This sequence joins TRBV11-2 and TRBJ2-5; D gene ambiguous. V was shortened by 1 base and J by 5 bases, with 5 bases between the two germline ends. From germline, CDR1 is SGHAT and CDR2 FQNNGV. This CDR3 contains 12 residues. The CDR3 spells CASSLGTETQYF. CDR3 sequence (DNA): TGTGCCAGCAGCTTAGGTACGGAGACCCAGTACTTC.

The chain has TRBV29-1 and TRBJ2-6; D gene ambiguous. V was pared by 7 bases and J by 0 bases, with 4 bases between. This CDR3 is built from 12 residues. Germline lookup yields CDR1 SQVTM and CDR2 ANQGSEA. The CDR3 region is CSAPSGANVLTF. In DNA form, the CDR3 reads TGCAGCGCCCCCTCTGGGGCCAACGTCCTGACTTTC.

The genes are TRBV4-1 and TRBJ2-1; no definite D call. This CDR3 has 13 residues. Germline V gene data show CDR1 as MGHRA and CDR2 as YSYEKL. Trimming stripped 1 base from V and 7 bases from J, with 8 bases between. CDR3 nucleotide sequence: TGCGCCAGCAGCCAAGGCTGGATAAATGAGCAGTTCTTC. It specifies CASSQGWINEQFF.

V usage is TRBV18 and J usage is TRBJ2-2, with TRBD2 identical over 8 bases. With 3 bases clipped from V and 7 bases from J, the junction kept 10 bases outside the gene matches. The CDR3 totals 16 residues. Looked up from germline, CDR1 is KGHSH and CDR2 is LQKENI. CDR3 region: CASSPREDPEVGELFF. DNA for the CDR3: TGTGCCAGCTCACCGCGGGAGGACCCCGAGGTCGGGGAGCTGTTTTTT. Looking up the rest from reference TRBV18 and TRBJ2-2 gives the full variable domain: NAGVMQNPRHLVRRRGQEARLRCSPMKGHSHVYWYRQLPEEGLKFMVYLQKENIIDESGMPKERFSAEFPKEGPSILRIQQVVRGDSAAYFCASSPREDPEVGELFFGEGSRLTVL.

This chain links TRBV7-9 with TRBJ1-2; 7 bases match TRBD1. This CDR3 has 17 residues. With V trimmed by 1 base and J by 4 bases, 12 bases remained unmatched. Germline CDR1 SEHNR, CDR2 FQNEAQ (reference sequence). The CDR3 protein is CASSLELTATGAYGYTF. CDR3 DNA sequence: TGTGCCAGCAGCTTAGAACTCACCGCCACAGGGGCCTATGGCTACACCTTC.